This paragraph covers one T cell receptor beta chain sequence. Its antigen is still unknown. Distinct nucleotide sequences in the sample also encode this CDR3. An overlapping HIV-1 Gag peptide pool stimulated these cells at about 1 ug/peptide/mL. Responding CD4+ T cells were sorted by upregulation of both CD40 ligand and CD69. Donors had CD4+ T cell counts above 400 cells/uL and were CMV-seropositive. CD8-depleted PBMCs were stimulated 15 to 20 hours with anti-CD28/CD49d costimulation, CD40-blocking antibody and enfuvirtide. The length of the CDR3 is 15 residues. V was cut by 6 bases and J by 0 bases, with 13 bases left in between. Per germline, CDR1 SNHLY and CDR2 FYNNEI. Sequencing used immunoSEQ version 4 in survey mode. TCRdb's table, derived via immunoSEQ multiplex PCR, lists solely in-frame clones and lacks some. This table has about 32,000 clones, roughly 71% appearing once. The sample originates from a study of persistence of HIV-infected CD4 T cells. Across the study: Median time on suppressive ART was more than seven years. Findings and limits, study-wide: Rare CMV-responding cells carrying HIV-1 proviruses were not analyzed separately for TCR.

The chain has TRBV2 and TRBJ2-3, with D tentatively TRBD1 (6 bases). The sample was CD4+ T cells sorted from PBMCs after 18-hour stimulation, taken from a patient who received antiretroviral therapy. The source is an adult man with HIV who was CMV-seropositive. In DNA, the CDR3 is TGTGCCAGCAGCTGGACAGAACCTAGCACAGATACGCAGTATTTT. It is translated as CASSWTEPSTDTQYF.